The clone carrying this T cell receptor beta chain was picked up a small number of times. Germline V lookup: CDR1 KGHSH, CDR2 LQKENI. Trimming stripped 3 bases from V and 4 bases from J, with 7 bases between. This CDR3 is built from 14 residues. This entry belongs to a study of identical twins. The authors used template switching to add a universal primer site and gave cDNA unique molecular identifiers. TCRdb reanalysed the 5' RACE reads using MiXCR and keeps one entry per CDR3 protein. This sample has about 530,000 distinct CDR3 sequences, with around 15% found just once. These data were also reused for a study on yellow fever vaccine responses in identical twins.

The clonotype was recovered from a young woman in good health. The chain links TRBV18 to TRBJ2-6; D is uncertain. Specimen: CD4+ T cells sorted from blood. For the CDR3, the DNA is TGTGCCAGCTCACCCGCCTGGGGGGCCAACGTCCTGACTTTC. Residues: CASSPAWGANVLTF. Full variable domain (remainder filled in from reference TRBV18 and TRBJ2-6): NAGVMQNPRHLVRRRGQEARLRCSPMKGHSHVYWYRQLPEEGLKFMVYLQKENIIDESGMPKERFSAEFPKEGPSILRIQQVVRGDSAAYFCASSPAWGANVLTFGAGSRLTVL.